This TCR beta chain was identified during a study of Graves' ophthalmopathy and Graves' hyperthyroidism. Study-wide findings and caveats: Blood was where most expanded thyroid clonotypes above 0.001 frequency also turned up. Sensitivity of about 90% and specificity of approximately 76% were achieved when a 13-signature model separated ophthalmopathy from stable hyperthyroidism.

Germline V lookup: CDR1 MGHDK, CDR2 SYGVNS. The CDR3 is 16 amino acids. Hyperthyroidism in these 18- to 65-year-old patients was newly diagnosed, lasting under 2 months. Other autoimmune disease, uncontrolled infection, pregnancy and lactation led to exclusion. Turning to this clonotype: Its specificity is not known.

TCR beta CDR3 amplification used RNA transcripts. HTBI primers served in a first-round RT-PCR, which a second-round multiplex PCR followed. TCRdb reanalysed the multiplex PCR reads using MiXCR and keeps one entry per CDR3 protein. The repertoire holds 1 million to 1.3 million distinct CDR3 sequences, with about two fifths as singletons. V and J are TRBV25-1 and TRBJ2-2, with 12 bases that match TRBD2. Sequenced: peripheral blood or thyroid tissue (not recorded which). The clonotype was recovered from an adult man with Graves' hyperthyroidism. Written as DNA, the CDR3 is TGTGCTAGAGTTTGGGTACTAGCGGGAGGCACCGGGGAGCTGTTTTTT. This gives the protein CARVWVLAGGTGELFF.